These 14 T cell receptor beta chains came from one sample sequenced in a study of response to subunit inactivated influenza vaccine. TCRdb fed the RT-PCR reads into MiXCR, producing one record per CDR3 protein. This table has about 780,000 distinct CDR3 sequences, approximately 17% appearing once. This material consisted of PBMCs from blood, taken roughly 5 days after vaccination. These receptors were obtained from a man between 50 and 59 years old who received an inactivated influenza vaccine.

Only a few counts were recorded for this clonotype. This chain connects TRBV6-1 to TRBJ2-5; 9 bases are a match to TRBD2. The CDR3 loop spans 14 amino acids. Germline CDR1 MNHNS, CDR2 SASEGT. Losses at the gene ends were 6 bases for V and 0 bases for J; bases not matched to a gene: 2. The CDR3 nucleotides are TGTGCCAGCAGAGTAGCGGGGGACCAAGAGACCCAGTACTTC. The encoded protein is CASRVAGDQETQYF.

The rearrangement links TRBV6-2 or TRBV6-3 to TRBJ2-7; TRBD1 is a possible D gene (6 bases). V was clipped by 2 bases and J by 4 bases, with 9 bases between them. Germline CDR1 and CDR2: MNHEY and SVGEGT. The CDR3 consists of 13 residues. CDR3 bases: TGTGCCAGCAGTTACCACGACAGGTACGAGCAGTACTTC. Protein product: CASSYHDRYEQYF.

This clonotype was seen repeatedly, ten times or more. The rearrangement links TRBV20-1 to TRBJ2-3; 9 bases are shared with TRBD2. This CDR3 is built from 15 residues. Germline trimming cut 8 bases from V and 2 bases from J; bases unmatched to any gene: 11. From germline, CDR1 is DFQATT and CDR2 SNEGSKA (reference sequence). CDR3 nucleotide sequence: TGCAGTCTCCCCGAGGCGGGAGGGCCCACAGATACGCAGTATTTT. Translated: CSLPEAGGPTDTQYF.

This clonotype has just a few counts. J is TRBJ2-1 and V is TRBV5-6, with 9 positions matching TRBD2. The CDR3 spans 15 residues. V lost 2 bases to trimming and J lost 7 bases; unmatched junction nucleotides: 7. The germline V gene encodes CDR1 SGHDT and CDR2 YYEEEE. As DNA, the CDR3 is TGTGCCAGCAGCTTCGGCGGGGGGGCCGGAAATGAGCAGTTCTTC. Amino acids: CASSFGGGAGNEQFF.

The V and J genes are TRBV27 and TRBJ2-7, with D possibly matching TRBD2 (6 bases). The CDR3 has 13 amino acids. The germline V gene encodes CDR1 MNHEY and CDR2 SMNVEV (reference sequence). Trimming shortened V by 8 bases and J by 5 bases, and 16 bases separated the two germline ends. The CDR3 loop is CASWRTKGHEQYF. The CDR3 region has the DNA TGTGCCAGCTGGCGGACTAAGGGCCACGAGCAGTACTTC.

This clonotype was recorded a few times. V usage is TRBV15 and J usage is TRBJ2-1, with D possibly matching TRBD1 (5 bases). The CDR3 is 12 residues long. Per germline, CDR1 LNHNV and CDR2 YYDKDF (reference sequence). V was cut by 5 bases and J by 7 bases, with 9 bases left in between. CDR3 in amino acids: CATSAGWNEQFF. The CDR3 bases are TGTGCCACCAGCGCAGGGTGGAATGAGCAGTTCTTC.

This clonotype was observed at least ten times. The J gene is TRBJ1-4, the V gene TRBV4-3, with 9 bases fitting TRBD1. The V gene end was trimmed by 0 bases and the J gene end by 7 bases; junction bases not matched to a gene: 6. Germline assignment: CDR1 LGHNA and CDR2 YSLEER. This CDR3 spans 16 amino acids. Here the CDR3 DNA reads TGCGCCAGCAGCCAAGATCTTCGACAGGGGGGTGAAAAACTGTTTTTT. Translated: CASSQDLRQGGEKLFF.

This clonotype was detected a few times. This sequence joins TRBV24-1 and TRBJ1-1; D ambiguous. CDR1 is KGHDR and CDR2 is SFDVKD in the germline V gene. The V and J ends lost 3 bases and 1 base respectively, with 5 bases between them. This CDR3 is built from 13 residues. CDR3: CATSDRWNTEAFF. CDR3 in DNA: TGTGCCACCAGTGATCGATGGAACACTGAAGCTTTCTTT.

This clonotype occurred a few times. The chain has TRBV7-2 and TRBJ2-1, with TRBD2 identical over 8 bases. The CDR3 loop spans 15 amino acids. Trimming at V came to 1 base and at J to 5 bases, leaving 4 bases not matched to a gene. Germline CDR1 and CDR2: SGHTA and FQGNSA. The CDR3 region is CASSLDGRGHNEQFF. CDR3 nucleotide sequence: TGTGCCAGCAGCTTAGACGGGAGGGGCCACAATGAGCAGTTCTTC.

This clonotype was recorded a few times. V usage is TRBV20-1 and J usage is TRBJ2-3; weak D call: TRBD2 (5 bases). V lost 6 bases, J lost 0 bases, and 13 bases lay in between. Germline V gene sequence: CDR1 DFQATT, CDR2 SNEGSKA (reference sequence). The CDR3 covers 14 residues. CDR3 region: CSAVWTGSTDTQYF. The CDR3 DNA sequence: TGCAGTGCCGTGTGGACGGGGAGCACAGATACGCAGTATTTT.

The chain carries TRBV29-1 and TRBJ2-7; no firm D call. Trimming took 1 base from V and 4 from J, leaving 5 bases between them. CDR3 length: 11 amino acids. Germline V gives CDR1 SQVTM, CDR2 ANQGSEA. CDR3 in amino acids: CSVEAQYEQYF. The CDR3 DNA reads as TGCAGCGTTGAAGCGCAATACGAGCAGTACTTC.

This chain uses TRBV19 with TRBJ2-1; a weak D match, TRBD2 (5 bases). The germline gives CDR1 LNHDA, CDR2 SQIVND (reference sequence). The germline V and J ends were trimmed by 7 bases and 6 bases, with 19 bases remaining between them. This CDR3 region has 15 residues. The CDR3 nucleotides read TGTGCCAGTACTCTCGGATCTAGCCCAACCAATGAGCAGTTCTTC. This encodes CASTLGSSPTNEQFF.

This clonotype was recorded at least ten times. The rearrangement uses TRBV4-3 and TRBJ2-1; 14 bases fit TRBD2. The CDR3 is 18 residues long. V gave up 3 bases and J gave up 8 bases; unmatched junction bases: 12. Germline CDR1 LGHNA, CDR2 YSLEER. CDR3 nucleotides: TGCGCCAGCAGCCACACATTCGGGACTAGCGGGAGCGGCCATGAGCAGTTCTTC. Amino acids: CASSHTFGTSGSGHEQFF.

This clonotype was seen a handful of times. The rearrangement joins TRBV29-1 to TRBJ2-1, with D hard to call. V lost 3 bases, J lost 7 bases, and 16 bases lay in between. Germline loops: CDR1 SQVTM, CDR2 ANQGSEA. The CDR3 is 14 residues long. The CDR3 bases are TGCAGCGTTGATGGCGGTTTGAGATTTAATGAGCAGTTCTTC. Residues: CSVDGGLRFNEQFF.